This entry lists 15 T cell receptor beta chains sequenced from one sample in a study of T cells in Graves' hyperthyroidism and ophthalmopathy. RNA transcripts yielded amplified TCR beta CDR3 regions. HTBI primers were the set used in a first-round RT-PCR of the TCR CDR3. MiXCR was run by TCRdb on the multiplex PCR reads, yielding one entry per CDR3 protein. The sample lists roughly 200,000 distinct CDR3 sequences; 15% to 20% were seen once. What was sequenced was blood. The source is a man between 40 and 49 years old with Graves' hyperthyroidism.

This clonotype has a handful of counts. The chain employs TRBV19 and TRBJ2-6; TRBD2 matches at 11 bases. The length of the CDR3 is 17 residues. V was clipped by 6 bases and J by 0 bases; unmatched bases: 4. Germline CDR1 and CDR2: LNHDA and SQIVND (reference sequence). CDR3 region: CASRFSGGASGANVLTF. CDR3 bases: TGTGCCAGTAGATTTAGCGGGGGGGCCTCTGGGGCCAACGTCCTGACTTTC.

There are a few counts of this clonotype. This chain uses TRBV5-1 with TRBJ2-5; TRBD2 might be the D (5 bases). Trimming stripped 4 bases from V and 3 bases from J, with 19 bases between. CDR3 size: 16 residues. In germline, CDR1 is SGHRS, CDR2 YFSETQ. The CDR3 region has the DNA TGCGCCAGCAGCCCGGCTTGGTTCCGGGGTGAAGAGACCCAGTACTTC. As protein: CASSPAWFRGEETQYF.

This clonotype was counted many times. The J gene is TRBJ2-5, the V gene TRBV18; possible D gene TRBD1, 5 bases. V was trimmed by 3 bases and J by 5 bases, leaving 13 bases between them. Germline V gene lookup returns CDR1 KGHSH and CDR2 LQKENI. CDR3 length: 14 residues. The CDR3 sequence: CASSPESGRETQYF. In nucleotides, the CDR3 is TGTGCCAGCTCACCTGAGTCAGGGCGGGAGACCCAGTACTTC.

This clonotype was seen more than once but under ten times. The CDR3 DNA reads as TGTGCCAGTAGGGACCACCGGGCGACGGAAGAGACCCAGTACTTC. Translation gives CASRDHRATEETQYF. The chain has TRBV19 and TRBJ2-5; no clear D gene. The ends were cut back, 6 bases at V and 3 bases at J, with 17 bases in the middle. The CDR3 is 15 amino acids. The V gene's germline CDR1 is LNHDA and CDR2 SQIVND (reference sequence).

This clonotype was counted a few times. V is TRBV6-1 and J is TRBJ1-2; D is possibly TRBD1 (5 bases). The length of the CDR3 is 15 residues. Trimming shortened V by 1 base and J by 1 base, and 10 bases separated the two germline ends. Germline CDR1 is MNHNS and CDR2 is SASEGT. CDR3 amino acids: CASSEGAGINYGYTF. In DNA form, the CDR3 reads TGTGCCAGCAGTGAAGGGGCAGGGATTAACTATGGCTACACCTTC.

This clonotype appeared many times. J is TRBJ2-7 and V is TRBV6-1; D unclear. The length of the CDR3 is 12 residues. Germline CDR1 and CDR2: MNHNS and SASEGT. Trimming shortened V by 6 bases and J by 9 bases, and 15 bases separated the two germline ends. Here the CDR3 reads CASSNGPRGQYF. The CDR3, as DNA: TGTGCCAGCAGCAACGGGCCCCGTGGGCAGTACTTC.

The V gene is TRBV4-1, the J gene TRBJ1-5, with TRBD1 as a possible D gene (6 bases). Germline V CDR1 and CDR2: MGHRA, YSYEKL. This CDR3 contains 16 residues. V lost 0 bases and J lost 4, with 13 bases in between. The CDR3 reads CASSQDWDTTNQPQHF. The CDR3 bases are TGCGCCAGCAGCCAAGATTGGGACACTACGAATCAGCCCCAGCATTTT.

This clonotype appeared a few times. DNA of the CDR3: TGTGCCAGCAGTTCACCAGGGGCAAGTGGGGCCAACGTCCTGACTTTC. Amino acid sequence: CASSSPGASGANVLTF. V usage is TRBV6-2 or TRBV6-3 and J usage is TRBJ2-6; maybe TRBD1 (6 bases). Germline V gene data show CDR1 as MNHEY and CDR2 as SVGEGT. Deletions cut 4 bases from V and 3 bases from J, with 13 bases between. The length of the CDR3 is 16 residues.

Comment on this clonotype: One base away lies a much larger clone, so this may be a sequencing read error. The chain uses TRBV9 and TRBJ2-7; 10 positions agree with TRBD2. CDR1 and CDR2 (germline): SGDLS, YYNGEE. There are 16 residues in the CDR3. V shed 2 bases and J 4 bases; nucleotides not matched to a gene: 9. The CDR3 loop reads CASSVSGGPSSYEQYF. For the CDR3, the DNA is TGTGCCAGCAGCGTTAGCGGGGGGCCCTCCTCGTACGAGCAGTACTTC.

This clonotype was detected many times. The CDR3 DNA is TGCAGTGCTACCCCGGACGGGACGGCAAATCAGCCCCAGCATTTT. Amino acid sequence: CSATPDGTANQPQHF. The chain has TRBV20-1 and TRBJ1-5; a weak D match, TRBD1 (5 bases). Germline CDR1 DFQATT, CDR2 SNEGSKA (reference sequence). Between the trimmed V and J ends, which lost 4 bases and 4 bases, there was a span of 17 bases. The CDR3 has 15 residues.

This clonotype was seen repeatedly, ten times or more. This chain uses TRBV5-1 with TRBJ1-4; D perhaps matches TRBD1 (6 bases). CDR3 size: 14 residues. CDR1 SGHRS and CDR2 YFSETQ come from the germline V gene. Trimming cost V 6 bases and J 5 bases, with 14 bases left between them. CDR3 region: CASTHLQGNEKLFF. CDR3 DNA: TGCGCCAGCACCCACCTCCAGGGGAATGAAAAACTGTTTTTT.

This clonotype was recorded at least ten times. The chain recombines TRBV5-1 with TRBJ2-3; no reliable D call. The CDR3 is made up of 14 amino acids. Germline loops: CDR1 SGHRS, CDR2 YFSETQ. Trimming left V 0 bases short and J 4 bases short, with 9 bases between. Here the CDR3 reads CASSLVESADTQYF. The DNA of the CDR3 is TGCGCCAGCAGCTTGGTGGAGTCGGCAGATACGCAGTATTTT.

The gene calls are TRBV7-3 and TRBJ2-3; 12 nucleotides match TRBD2. Germline trimming cut 5 bases from V and 0 bases from J; bases unmatched to any gene: 9. The CDR3 has 18 residues. CDR1 and CDR2 from the germline V gene are SGHTA and FQGTGA. CDR3 region: CASSRLAGAEASTDTQYF. In DNA, the CDR3 is TGTGCCAGCAGCCGACTAGCGGGGGCCGAGGCTAGCACAGATACGCAGTATTTT.

This clonotype was counted many times. The J gene is TRBJ1-5, the V gene TRBV19, with D possibly being TRBD1 (5 bases). The CDR3 spans 14 residues. The germline gives CDR1 LNHDA, CDR2 SQIVND (reference sequence). Trimming shortened V by 4 bases and J by 7 bases, and 14 bases separated the two germline ends. The CDR3 sequence is CASSTGTVGQPQHF. The CDR3 nucleotides read TGTGCCAGTAGTACGGGGACGGTTGGACAGCCCCAGCATTTT.

CDR3 DNA sequence: TGTGCCTGGAGTGAGTTGACGGCGAGAGATGGCTACACCTTC. Its translation: CAWSELTARDGYTF. This chain links TRBV30 with TRBJ1-2; no firm D call. CDR1 is GTSNPN, CDR2 SVGIG, per germline (reference sequence). This CDR3 is built from 14 residues. Trimming took 1 base from V and 6 from J, leaving 15 bases between them.